The present T cell receptor (beta chain) was sequenced within a study of STAT5B mutations in CD4+ large granular lymphocyte leukemia. Study-wide results and limits: Higher CD4+ than CD8+ T-LGLL clonality might reflect small sample size. No patients shared main leukemic clonotypes, though less than 30% appeared at low frequency elsewhere.

Produced via immunoSEQ multiplex PCR; TCRdb's table is partial and in-frame only. Of around 43,000 clones listed, roughly 85% are singletons. A note on this clone: Antigen specificity is unknown.

This receptor was taken from a human donor in good health. Specimen: CD4+ T cells from blood buffy coats.

CDR3 nucleotides: TGTGCCACCAGCGGGTGGATGGCGGGACGTAACAATCAGCCCCAGCATTTT. Its translation is CATSGWMAGRNNQPQHF. The J gene is TRBJ1-5, the V gene TRBV15; D is perhaps TRBD1 (5 bases). CDR1 is LNHNV, CDR2 YYDKDF, per germline (reference sequence). V lost 5 bases to trimming and J lost 3 bases, with 20 bases between them. This CDR3 region has 17 residues.